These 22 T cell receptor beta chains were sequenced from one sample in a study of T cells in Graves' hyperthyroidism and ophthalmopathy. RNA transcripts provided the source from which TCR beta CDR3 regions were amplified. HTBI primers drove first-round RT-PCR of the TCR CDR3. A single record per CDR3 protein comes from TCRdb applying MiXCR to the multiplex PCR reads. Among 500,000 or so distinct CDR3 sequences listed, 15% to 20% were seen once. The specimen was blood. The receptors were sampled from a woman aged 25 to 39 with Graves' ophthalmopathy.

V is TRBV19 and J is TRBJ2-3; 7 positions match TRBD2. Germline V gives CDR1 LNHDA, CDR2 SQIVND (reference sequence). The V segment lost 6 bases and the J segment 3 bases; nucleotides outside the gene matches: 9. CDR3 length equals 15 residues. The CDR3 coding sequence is TGTGCCAGTAGCCCTCTAGCGGCCACTACAGATACGCAGTATTTT. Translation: CASSPLAATTDTQYF.

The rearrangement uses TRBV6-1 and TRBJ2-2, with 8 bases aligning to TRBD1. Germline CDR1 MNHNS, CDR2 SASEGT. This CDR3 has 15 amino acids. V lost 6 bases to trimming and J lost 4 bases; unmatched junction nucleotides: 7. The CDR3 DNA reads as TGTGCCAGCAGCCAGACAGGGGCGTCCACCGGGGAGCTGTTTTTT. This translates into CASSQTGASTGELFF.

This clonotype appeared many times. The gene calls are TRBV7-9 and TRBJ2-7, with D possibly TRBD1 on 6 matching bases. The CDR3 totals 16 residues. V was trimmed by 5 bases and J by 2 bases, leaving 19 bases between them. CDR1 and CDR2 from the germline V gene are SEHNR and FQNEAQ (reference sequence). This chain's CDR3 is CASSADSGKHTYEQYF. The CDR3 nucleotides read TGTGCCAGCAGCGCGGACAGCGGTAAACATACCTACGAGCAGTACTTC.

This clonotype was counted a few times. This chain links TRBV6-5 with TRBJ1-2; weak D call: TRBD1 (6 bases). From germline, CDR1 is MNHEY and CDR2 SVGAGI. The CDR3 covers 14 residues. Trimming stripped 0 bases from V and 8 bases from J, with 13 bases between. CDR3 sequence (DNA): TGTGCCAGCAGTTACTCGACAGGAAACGGGGGCTACACCTTC. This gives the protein CASSYSTGNGGYTF.

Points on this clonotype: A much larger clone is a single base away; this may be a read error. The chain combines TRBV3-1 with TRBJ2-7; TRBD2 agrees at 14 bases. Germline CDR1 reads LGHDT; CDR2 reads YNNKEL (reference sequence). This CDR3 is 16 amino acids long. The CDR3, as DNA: TGTGCCAGCAGCCAAGAGGGACTAGCGGGAGCCTACGAGCAGTGCTTC. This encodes CASSQEGLAGAYEQCF.

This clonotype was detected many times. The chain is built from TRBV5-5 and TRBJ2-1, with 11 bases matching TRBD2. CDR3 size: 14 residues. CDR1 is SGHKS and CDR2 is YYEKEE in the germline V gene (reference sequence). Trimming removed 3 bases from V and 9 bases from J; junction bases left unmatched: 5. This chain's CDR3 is CASSSGTSGLEQFF. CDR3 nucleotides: TGTGCCAGCAGCTCCGGGACTAGCGGTCTTGAGCAGTTCTTC.

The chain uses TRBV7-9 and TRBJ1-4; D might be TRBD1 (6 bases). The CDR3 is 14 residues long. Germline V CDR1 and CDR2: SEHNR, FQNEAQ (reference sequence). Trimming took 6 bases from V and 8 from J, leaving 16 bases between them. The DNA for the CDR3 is TGTGCCAGCAGTGCCAGGGGATTCTTAGAAAAACTGTTTTTT. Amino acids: CASSARGFLEKLFF. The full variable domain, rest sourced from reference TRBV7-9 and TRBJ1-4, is DTGVSQNPRHKITKRGQNVTFRCDPISEHNRLYWYRQTLGQGPEFLTYFQNEAQLEKSRLLSDRFSAERPKGSFSTLEIQRTEQGDSAMYLCASSARGFLEKLFFGSGTQLSVL.

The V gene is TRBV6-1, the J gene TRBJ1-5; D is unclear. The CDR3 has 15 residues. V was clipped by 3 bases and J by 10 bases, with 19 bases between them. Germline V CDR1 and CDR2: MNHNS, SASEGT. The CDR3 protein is CASSDSVDRFHPQHF. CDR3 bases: TGTGCCAGCAGTGATTCTGTGGATAGGTTTCATCCCCAGCATTTT.

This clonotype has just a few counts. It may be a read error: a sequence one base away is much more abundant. CDR3 residues: CASSPPGREKLFF. The CDR3 DNA follows: TGTGCCAGCTCACCACCTGGCAGGGAAAAACTGTTTTTT. V is TRBV18 and J is TRBJ1-4; no clear D gene. V lost 0 bases and J lost 8, with 7 bases in between. Germline V gene lookup returns CDR1 KGHSH and CDR2 LQKENI. The CDR3 sequence is 13 residues long.

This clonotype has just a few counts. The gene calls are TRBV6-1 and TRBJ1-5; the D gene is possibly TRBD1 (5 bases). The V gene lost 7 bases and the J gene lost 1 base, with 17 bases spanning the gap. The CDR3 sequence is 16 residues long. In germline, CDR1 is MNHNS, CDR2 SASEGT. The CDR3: CASTNPAGGSNQPQHF. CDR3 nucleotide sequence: TGTGCCAGCACAAACCCGGCCGGGGGGAGCAATCAGCCCCAGCATTTT.

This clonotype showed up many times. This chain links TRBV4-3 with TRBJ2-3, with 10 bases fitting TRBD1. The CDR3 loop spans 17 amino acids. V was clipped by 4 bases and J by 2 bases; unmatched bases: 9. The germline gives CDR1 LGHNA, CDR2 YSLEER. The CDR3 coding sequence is TGCGCCAGCAGCCCCGAACGACAGGGGGCGATCACAGATACGCAGTATTTT. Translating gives CASSPERQGAITDTQYF.

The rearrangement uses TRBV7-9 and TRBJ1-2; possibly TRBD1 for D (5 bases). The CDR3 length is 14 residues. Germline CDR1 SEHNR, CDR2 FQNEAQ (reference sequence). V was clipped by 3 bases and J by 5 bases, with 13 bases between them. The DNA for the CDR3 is TGTGCCAGCAGCTTCGCCGGGACCGAGTATGGCTACACCTTC. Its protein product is CASSFAGTEYGYTF.

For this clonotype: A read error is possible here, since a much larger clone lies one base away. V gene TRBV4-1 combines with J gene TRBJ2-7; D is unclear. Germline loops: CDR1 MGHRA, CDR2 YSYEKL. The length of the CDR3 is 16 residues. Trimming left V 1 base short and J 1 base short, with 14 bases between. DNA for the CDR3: TGCGCCAGCAGCCAAGCACCAAATCGAGGTTCCTACGAGCAGTACTTC. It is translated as CASSQAPNRGSYEQYF.

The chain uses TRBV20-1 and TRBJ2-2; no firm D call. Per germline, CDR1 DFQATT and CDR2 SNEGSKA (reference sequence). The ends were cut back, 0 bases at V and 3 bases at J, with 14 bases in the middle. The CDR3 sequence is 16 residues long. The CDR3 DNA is TGCAGTGCTAGAGATCCAGAAAATGGGGACACCGGGGAGCTGTTTTTT. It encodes CSARDPENGDTGELFF.

CDR3 region: CASSQVRDSEQYF. CDR3 nucleotides: TGTGCCAGCAGCCAAGTCCGGGACAGCGAGCAGTACTTC. V and J are TRBV14 and TRBJ2-7; the match to TRBD1 covers 7 bases. The V segment lost 1 base and the J segment 6 bases; nucleotides outside the gene matches: 3. This CDR3 is built from 13 residues. Germline V gives CDR1 SGHDN, CDR2 FVKESK.

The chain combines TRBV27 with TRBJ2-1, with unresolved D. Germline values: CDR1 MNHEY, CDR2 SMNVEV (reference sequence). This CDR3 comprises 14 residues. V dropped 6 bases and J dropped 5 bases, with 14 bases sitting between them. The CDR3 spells CASSPLDTNNEQFF. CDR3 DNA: TGTGCCAGCAGCCCCCTAGATACAAACAATGAGCAGTTCTTC.

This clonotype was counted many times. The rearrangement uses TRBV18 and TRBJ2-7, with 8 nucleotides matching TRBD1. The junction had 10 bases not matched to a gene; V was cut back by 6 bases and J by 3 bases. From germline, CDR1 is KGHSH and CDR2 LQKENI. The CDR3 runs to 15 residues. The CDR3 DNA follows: TGTGCCAGCTCCCCTGACAGGGGACGTGACTACGAGCAGTACTTC. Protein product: CASSPDRGRDYEQYF.

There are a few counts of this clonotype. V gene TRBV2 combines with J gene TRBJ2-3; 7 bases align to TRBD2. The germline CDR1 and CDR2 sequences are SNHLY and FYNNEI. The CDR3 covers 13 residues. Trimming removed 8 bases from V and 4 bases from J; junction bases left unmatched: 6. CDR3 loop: CASYKGLADTQYF. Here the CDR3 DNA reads TGTGCCAGCTATAAAGGACTAGCAGATACGCAGTATTTT. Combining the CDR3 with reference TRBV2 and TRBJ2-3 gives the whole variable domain EPEVTQTPSHQVTQMGQEVILRCVPISNHLYFYWYRQILGQKVEFLVSFYNNEISEKSEIFDDQFSVERPDGSNFTLKIRSTKLEDSAMYFCASYKGLADTQYFGPGTRLTVL.

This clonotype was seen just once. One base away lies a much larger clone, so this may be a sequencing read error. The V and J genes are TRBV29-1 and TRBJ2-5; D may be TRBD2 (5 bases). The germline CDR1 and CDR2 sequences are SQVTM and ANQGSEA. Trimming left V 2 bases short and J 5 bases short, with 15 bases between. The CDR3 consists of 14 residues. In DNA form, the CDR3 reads TGCAGCGTTGAAATAGAGGGTCCATGGGAGACCCAGTACTTC. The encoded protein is CSVEIEGPWETQYF.

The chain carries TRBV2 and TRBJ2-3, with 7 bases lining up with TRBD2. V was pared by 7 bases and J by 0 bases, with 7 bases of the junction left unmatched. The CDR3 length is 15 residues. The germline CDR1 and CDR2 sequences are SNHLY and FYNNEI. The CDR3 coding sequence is TGTGCCAGCAATCGGTGGGGGGGTAGCACAGATACGCAGTATTTT. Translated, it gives CASNRWGGSTDTQYF.

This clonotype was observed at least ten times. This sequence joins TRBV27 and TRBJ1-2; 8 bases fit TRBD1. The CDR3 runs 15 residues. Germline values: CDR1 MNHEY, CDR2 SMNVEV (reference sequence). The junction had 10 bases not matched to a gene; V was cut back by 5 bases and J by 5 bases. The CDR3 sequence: CASSAAARQGYGYTF. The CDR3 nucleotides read TGTGCCAGCAGTGCGGCGGCTCGACAGGGGTATGGCTACACCTTC.

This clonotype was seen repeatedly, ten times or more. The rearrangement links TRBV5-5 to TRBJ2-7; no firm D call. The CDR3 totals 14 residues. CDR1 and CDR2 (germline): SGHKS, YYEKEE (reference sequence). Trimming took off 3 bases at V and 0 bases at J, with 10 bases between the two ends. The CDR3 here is CASSWRDISYEQYF. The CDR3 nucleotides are TGTGCCAGCAGCTGGAGAGACATCTCCTACGAGCAGTACTTC.